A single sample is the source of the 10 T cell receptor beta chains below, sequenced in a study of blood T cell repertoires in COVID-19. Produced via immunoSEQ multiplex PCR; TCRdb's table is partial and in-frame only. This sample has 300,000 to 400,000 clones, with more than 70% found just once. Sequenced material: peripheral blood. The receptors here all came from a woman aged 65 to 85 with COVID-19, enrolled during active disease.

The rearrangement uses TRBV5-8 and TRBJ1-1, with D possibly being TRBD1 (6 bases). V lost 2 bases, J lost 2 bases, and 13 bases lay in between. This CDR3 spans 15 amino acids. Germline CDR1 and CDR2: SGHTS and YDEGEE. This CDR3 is CASSFRQVGNTEAFF. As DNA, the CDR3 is TGTGCCAGCAGCTTTAGACAGGTTGGAAACACTGAAGCTTTCTTT.

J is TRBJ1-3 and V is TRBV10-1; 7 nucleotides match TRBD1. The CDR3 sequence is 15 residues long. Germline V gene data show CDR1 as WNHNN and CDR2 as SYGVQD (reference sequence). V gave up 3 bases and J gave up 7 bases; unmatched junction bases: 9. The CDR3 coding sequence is TGCGCCAGCAGTGAATCGACAGGGATGGCGAACACCATATATTTT. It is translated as CASSESTGMANTIYF.

The CDR3 coding sequence is TGTGCCAGCACCCTGGACAGAAACAATGAGCAGTTCTTC. Translation: CASTLDRNNEQFF. V and J are TRBV12-3 or TRBV12-4 and TRBJ2-1; D possibly corresponds to TRBD1 (6 bases). The CDR3 spans 13 residues. Trimming shortened V by 7 bases and J by 5 bases, and 12 bases separated the two germline ends.

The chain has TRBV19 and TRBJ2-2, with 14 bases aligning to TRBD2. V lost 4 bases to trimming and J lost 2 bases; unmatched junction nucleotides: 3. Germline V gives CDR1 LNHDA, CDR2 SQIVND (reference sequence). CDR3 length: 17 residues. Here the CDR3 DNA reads TGTGCCAGTAGTACCGGACTAGCGGGGGGTAACACCGGGGAGCTGTTTTTT. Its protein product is CASSTGLAGGNTGELFF. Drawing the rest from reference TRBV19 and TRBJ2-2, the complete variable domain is DGGITQSPKYLFRKEGQNVTLSCEQNLNHDAMYWYRQDPGQGLRLIYYSQIVNDFQKGDIAEGYSVSREKKESFPLTVTSAQKNPTAFYLCASSTGLAGGNTGELFFGEGSRLTVL.

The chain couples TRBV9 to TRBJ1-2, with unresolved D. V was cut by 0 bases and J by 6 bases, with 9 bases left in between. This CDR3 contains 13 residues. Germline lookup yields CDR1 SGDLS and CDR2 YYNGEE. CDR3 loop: CASSVVPGDGYTF. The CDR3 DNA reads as TGTGCCAGCAGCGTAGTTCCGGGAGATGGCTACACCTTC.

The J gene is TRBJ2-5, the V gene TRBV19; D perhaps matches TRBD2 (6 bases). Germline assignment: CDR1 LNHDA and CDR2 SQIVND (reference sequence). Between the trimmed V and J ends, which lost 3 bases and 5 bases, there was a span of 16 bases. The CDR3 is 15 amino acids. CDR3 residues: CASSMGGLGMETQYF. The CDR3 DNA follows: TGTGCCAGTAGTATGGGGGGTCTTGGGATGGAGACCCAGTACTTC.

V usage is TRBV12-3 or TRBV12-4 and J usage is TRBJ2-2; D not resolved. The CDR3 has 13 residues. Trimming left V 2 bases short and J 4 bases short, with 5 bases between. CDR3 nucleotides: TGTGCCAGCAGTTTACCCATCACCGGGGAGCTGTTTTTT. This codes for CASSLPITGELFF.

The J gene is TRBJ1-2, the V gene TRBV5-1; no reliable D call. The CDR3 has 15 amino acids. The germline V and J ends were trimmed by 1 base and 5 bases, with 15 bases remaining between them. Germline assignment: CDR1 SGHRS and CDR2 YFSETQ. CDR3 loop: CASSLSLAASYGYTF. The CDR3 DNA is TGCGCCAGCAGCTTGAGTTTGGCGGCCAGTTATGGCTACACCTTC.

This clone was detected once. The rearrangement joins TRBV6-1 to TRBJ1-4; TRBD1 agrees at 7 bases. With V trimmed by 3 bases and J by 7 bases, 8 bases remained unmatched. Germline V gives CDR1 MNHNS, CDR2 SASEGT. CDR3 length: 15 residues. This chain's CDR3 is CASSETRGGVEKLFF. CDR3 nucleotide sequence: TGTGCCAGCAGTGAGACGCGAGGGGGCGTTGAAAAACTGTTTTTT.

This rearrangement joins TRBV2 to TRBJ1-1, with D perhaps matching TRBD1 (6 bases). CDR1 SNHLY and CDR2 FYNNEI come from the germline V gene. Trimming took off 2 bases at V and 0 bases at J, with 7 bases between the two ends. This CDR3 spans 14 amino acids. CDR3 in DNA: TGTGCCAGCAGTGAACAGGGGATGAACACTGAAGCTTTCTTT. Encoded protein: CASSEQGMNTEAFF.